This T cell receptor beta chain was documented in a study of blood T cell repertoires in COVID-19. TCRdb keeps only in-frame clones here, not all; method: immunoSEQ multiplex PCR. This table holds more than 150,000 clones, 70% to 90% found once. CDR1 and CDR2 (germline): KGHDR, SFDVKD. The CDR3 has 16 residues. V gave up 3 bases and J gave up 0 bases, with 13 bases separating them. This sequence was found in a man aged 55 to 69 with acute or convalescent COVID-19. This chain uses TRBV24-1 with TRBJ1-2; no clear D. The sequenced sample consisted of peripheral blood. CDR3 in DNA: TGTGCCACCAGTGATGGGCGAGGGCAGGCTAACTATGGCTACACCTTC. As protein: CATSDGRGQANYGYTF.